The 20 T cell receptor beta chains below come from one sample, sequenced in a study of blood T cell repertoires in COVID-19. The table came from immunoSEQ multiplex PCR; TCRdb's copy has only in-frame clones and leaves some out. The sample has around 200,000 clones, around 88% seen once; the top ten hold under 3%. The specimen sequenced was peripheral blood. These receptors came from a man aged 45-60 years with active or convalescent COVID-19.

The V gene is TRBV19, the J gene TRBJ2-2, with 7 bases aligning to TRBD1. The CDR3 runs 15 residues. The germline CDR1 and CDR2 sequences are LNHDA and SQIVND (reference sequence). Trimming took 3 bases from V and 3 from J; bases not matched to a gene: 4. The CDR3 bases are TGTGCCAGTAGTATTATACAGGGGTACACCGGGGAGCTGTTTTTT. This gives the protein CASSIIQGYTGELFF.

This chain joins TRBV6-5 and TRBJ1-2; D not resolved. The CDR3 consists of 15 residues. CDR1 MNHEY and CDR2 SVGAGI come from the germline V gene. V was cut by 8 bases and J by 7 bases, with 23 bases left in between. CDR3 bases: TGTGCCAGCGTATCACTAGGTGTCGGGGAAGGTGGCTACACCTTC. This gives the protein CASVSLGVGEGGYTF.

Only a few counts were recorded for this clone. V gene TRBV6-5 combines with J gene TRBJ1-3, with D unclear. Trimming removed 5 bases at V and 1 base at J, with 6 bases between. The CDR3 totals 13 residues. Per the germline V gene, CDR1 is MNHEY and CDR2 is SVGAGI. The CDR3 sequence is CASSRGSGNTIYF. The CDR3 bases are TGTGCCAGCAGTCGAGGGTCTGGAAACACCATATATTTT.

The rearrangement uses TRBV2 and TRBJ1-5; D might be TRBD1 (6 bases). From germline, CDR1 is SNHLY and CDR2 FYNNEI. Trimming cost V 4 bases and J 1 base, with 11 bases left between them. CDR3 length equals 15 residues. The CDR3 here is CASSVGGSSNQPQHF. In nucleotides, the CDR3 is TGTGCCAGCAGTGTAGGGGGATCAAGCAATCAGCCCCAGCATTTT. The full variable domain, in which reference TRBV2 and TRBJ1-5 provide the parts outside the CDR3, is EPEVTQTPSHQVTQMGQEVILRCVPISNHLYFYWYRQILGQKVEFLVSFYNNEISEKSEIFDDQFSVERPDGSNFTLKIRSTKLEDSAMYFCASSVGGSSNQPQHFGDGTRLSIL.

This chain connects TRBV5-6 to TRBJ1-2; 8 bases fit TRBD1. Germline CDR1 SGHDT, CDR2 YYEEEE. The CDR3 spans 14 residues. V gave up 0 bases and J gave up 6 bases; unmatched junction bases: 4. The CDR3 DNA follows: TGTGCCAGCAGCTTGGGCAGGGGGCCCGATGGCTACACCTTC. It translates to CASSLGRGPDGYTF.

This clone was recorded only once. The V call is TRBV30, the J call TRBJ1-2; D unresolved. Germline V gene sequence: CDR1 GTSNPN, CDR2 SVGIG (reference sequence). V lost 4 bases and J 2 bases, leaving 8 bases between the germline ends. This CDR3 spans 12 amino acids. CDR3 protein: CAWTGENYGYTF. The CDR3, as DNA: TGTGCCTGGACCGGGGAGAACTATGGCTACACCTTC.

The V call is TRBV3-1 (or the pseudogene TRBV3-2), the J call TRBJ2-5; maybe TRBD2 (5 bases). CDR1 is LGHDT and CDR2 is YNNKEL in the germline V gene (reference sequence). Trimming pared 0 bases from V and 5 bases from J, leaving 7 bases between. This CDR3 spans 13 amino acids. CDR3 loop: CASSQDPGETQYF. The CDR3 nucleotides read TGTGCCAGCAGCCAAGATCCGGGGGAGACCCAGTACTTC.

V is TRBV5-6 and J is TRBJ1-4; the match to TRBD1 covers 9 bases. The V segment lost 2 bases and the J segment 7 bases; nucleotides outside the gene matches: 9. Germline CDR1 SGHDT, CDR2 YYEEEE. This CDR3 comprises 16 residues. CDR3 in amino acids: CASSFLTGTGTEKLFF. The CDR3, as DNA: TGTGCCAGCAGCTTCCTTACCGGGACAGGGACTGAAAAACTGTTTTTT.

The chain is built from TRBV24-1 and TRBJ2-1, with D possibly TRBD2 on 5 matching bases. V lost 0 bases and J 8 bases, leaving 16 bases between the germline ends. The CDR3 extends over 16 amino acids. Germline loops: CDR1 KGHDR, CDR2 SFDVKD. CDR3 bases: TGTGCCACCAGTGATTTGGGACTCCAGAGCCCCCATGAGCAGTTCTTC. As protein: CATSDLGLQSPHEQFF.

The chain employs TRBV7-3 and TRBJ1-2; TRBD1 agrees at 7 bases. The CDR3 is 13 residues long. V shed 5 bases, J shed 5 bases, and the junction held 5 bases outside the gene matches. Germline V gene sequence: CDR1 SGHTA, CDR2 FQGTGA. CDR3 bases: TGTGCCAGCAGCGCGGGACAGAATTATGGCTACACCTTC. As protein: CASSAGQNYGYTF.

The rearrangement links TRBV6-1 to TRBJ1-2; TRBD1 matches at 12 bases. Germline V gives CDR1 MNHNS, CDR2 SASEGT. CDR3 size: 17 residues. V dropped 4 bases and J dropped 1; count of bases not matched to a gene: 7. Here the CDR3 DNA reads TGTGCCAGCAGTGTCGGGACAGGGGGCTTGTTTAACTATGGCTACACCTTC. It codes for CASSVGTGGLFNYGYTF.

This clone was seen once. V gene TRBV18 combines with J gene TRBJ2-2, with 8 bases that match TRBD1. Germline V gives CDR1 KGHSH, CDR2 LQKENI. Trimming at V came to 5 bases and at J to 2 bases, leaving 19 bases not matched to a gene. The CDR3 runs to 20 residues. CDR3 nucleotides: TGTGCCAGCTCATTTCGACAGGGGCGGAATACAAGAGCTAACACCGGGGAGCTGTTTTTT. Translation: CASSFRQGRNTRANTGELFF. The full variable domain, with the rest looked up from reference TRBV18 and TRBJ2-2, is NAGVMQNPRHLVRRRGQEARLRCSPMKGHSHVYWYRQLPEEGLKFMVYLQKENIIDESGMPKERFSAEFPKEGPSILRIQQVVRGDSAAYFCASSFRQGRNTRANTGELFFGEGSRLTVL.

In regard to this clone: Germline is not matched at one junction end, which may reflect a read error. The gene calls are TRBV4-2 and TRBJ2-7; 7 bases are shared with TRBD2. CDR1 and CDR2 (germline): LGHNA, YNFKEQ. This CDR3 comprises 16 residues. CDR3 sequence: CASRQDPGLVLDEQYF. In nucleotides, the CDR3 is TGTGCCAGCAGGCAAGACCCCGGACTAGTTCTAGACGAGCAGTACTTC.

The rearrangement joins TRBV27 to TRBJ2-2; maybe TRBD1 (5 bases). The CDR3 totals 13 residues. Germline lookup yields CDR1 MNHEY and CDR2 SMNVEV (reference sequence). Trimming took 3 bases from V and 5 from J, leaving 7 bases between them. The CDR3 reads CASSFRVTGELFF. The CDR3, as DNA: TGTGCCAGCAGTTTCAGGGTAACCGGGGAGCTGTTTTTT.

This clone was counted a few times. The CDR3 DNA reads as TGTGCCAGCTCCCGCGGGGACGGTTATTCACCCCTCCACTTT. The encoded protein is CASSRGDGYSPLHF. J is TRBJ1-6 and V is TRBV18, with D possibly being TRBD1 (5 bases). V was pared by 6 bases and J by 8 bases, with 14 bases between. CDR3 length equals 14 residues. From germline, CDR1 is KGHSH and CDR2 LQKENI.

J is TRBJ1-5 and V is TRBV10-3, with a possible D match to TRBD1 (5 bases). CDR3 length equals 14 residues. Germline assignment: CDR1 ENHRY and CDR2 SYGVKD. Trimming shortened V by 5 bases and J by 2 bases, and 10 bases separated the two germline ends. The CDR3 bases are TGTGCCATCAGTCAGGGTAGAGGCAATCAGCCCCAGCATTTT. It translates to CAISQGRGNQPQHF.

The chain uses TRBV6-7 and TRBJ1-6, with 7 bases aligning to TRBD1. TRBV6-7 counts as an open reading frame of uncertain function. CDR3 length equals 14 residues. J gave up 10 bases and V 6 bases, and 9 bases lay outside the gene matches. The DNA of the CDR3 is TGTGCCAGCAGGATGAAGGGGGCGAGGTCACCCCTCCACTTT. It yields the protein CASRMKGARSPLHF.

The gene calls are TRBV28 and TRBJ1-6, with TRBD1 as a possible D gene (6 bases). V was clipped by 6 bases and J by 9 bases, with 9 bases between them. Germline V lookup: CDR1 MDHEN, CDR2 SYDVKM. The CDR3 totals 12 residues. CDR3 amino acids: CASRSGVSPLHF. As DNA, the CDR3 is TGTGCCAGCAGGTCAGGGGTTTCACCCCTCCACTTT.

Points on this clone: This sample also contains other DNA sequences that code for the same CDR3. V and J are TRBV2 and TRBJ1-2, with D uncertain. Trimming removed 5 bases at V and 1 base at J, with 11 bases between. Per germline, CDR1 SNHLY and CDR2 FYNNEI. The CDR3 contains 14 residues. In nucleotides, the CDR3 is TGTGCCAGCAGTCCTACAGTAAATAACTATGGCTACACCTTC. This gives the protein CASSPTVNNYGYTF.

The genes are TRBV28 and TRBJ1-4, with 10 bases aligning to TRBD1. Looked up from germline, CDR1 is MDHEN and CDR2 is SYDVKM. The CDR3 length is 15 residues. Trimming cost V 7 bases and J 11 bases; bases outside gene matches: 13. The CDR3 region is CASIGLRQGASKLFF. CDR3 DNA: TGTGCCAGCATAGGATTGAGACAGGGGGCGTCGAAACTGTTTTTT.